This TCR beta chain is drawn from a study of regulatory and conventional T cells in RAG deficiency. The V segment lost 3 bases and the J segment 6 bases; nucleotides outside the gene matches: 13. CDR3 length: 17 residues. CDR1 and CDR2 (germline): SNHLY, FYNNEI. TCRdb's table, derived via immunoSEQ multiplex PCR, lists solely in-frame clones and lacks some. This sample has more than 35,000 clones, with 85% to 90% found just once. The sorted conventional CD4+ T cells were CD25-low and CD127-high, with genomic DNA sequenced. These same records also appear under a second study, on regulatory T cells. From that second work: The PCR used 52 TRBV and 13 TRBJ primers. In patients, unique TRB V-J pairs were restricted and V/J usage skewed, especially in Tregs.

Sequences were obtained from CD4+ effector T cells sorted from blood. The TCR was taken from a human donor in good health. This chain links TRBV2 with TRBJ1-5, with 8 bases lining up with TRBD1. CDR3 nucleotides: TGTGCCAGCAGTGACCTTCCTGGACAGGGAATTGGTCAGCCCCAGCATTTT. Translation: CASSDLPGQGIGQPQHF.